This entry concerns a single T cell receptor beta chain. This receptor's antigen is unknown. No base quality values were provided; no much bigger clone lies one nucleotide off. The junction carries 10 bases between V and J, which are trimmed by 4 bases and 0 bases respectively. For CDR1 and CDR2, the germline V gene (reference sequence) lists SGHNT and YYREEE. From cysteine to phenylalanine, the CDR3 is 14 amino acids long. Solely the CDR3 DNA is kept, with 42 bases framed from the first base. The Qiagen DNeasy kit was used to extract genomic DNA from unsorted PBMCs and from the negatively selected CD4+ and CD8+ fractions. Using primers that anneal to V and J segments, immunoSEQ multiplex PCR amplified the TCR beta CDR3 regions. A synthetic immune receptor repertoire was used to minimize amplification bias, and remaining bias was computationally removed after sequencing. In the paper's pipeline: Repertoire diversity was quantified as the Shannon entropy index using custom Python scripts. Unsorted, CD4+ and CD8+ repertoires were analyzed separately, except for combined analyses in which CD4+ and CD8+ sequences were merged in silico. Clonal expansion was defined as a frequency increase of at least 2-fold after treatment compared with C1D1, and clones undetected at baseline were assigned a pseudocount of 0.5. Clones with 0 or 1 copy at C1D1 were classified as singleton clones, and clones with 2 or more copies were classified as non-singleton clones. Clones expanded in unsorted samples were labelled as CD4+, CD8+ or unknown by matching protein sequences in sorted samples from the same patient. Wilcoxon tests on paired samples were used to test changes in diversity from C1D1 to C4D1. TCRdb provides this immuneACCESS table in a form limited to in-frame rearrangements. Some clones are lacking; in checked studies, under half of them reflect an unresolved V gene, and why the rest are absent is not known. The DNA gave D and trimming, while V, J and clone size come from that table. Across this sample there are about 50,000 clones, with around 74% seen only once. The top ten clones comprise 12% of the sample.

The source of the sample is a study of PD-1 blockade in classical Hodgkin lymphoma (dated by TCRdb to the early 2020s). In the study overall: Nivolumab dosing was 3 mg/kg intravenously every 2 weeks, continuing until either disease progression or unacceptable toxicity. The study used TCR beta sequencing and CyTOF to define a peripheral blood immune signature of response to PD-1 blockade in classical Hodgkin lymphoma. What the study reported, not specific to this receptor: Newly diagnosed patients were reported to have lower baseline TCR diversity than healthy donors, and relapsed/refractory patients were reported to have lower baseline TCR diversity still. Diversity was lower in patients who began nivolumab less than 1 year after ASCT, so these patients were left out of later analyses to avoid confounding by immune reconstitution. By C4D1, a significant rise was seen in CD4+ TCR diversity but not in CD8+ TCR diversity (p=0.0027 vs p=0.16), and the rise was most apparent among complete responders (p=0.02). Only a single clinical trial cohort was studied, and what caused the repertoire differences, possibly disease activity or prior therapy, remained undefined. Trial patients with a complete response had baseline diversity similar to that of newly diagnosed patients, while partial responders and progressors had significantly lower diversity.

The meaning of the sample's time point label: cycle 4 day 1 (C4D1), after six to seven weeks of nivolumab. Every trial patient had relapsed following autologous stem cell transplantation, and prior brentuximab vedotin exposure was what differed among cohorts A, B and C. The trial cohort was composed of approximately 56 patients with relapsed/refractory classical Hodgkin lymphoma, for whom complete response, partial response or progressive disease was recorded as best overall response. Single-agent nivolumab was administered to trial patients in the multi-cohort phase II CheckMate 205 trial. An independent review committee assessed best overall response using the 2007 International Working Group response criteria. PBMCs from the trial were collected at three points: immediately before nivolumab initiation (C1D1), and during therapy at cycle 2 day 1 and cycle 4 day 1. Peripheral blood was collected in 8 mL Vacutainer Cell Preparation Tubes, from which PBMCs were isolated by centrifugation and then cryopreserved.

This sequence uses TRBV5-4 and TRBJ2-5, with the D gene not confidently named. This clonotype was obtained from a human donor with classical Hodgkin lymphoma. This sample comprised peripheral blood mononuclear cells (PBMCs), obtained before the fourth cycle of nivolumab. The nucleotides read TGTGCCAGCAGCCCTGAGCCCTACCAAGAGACCCAGTACTTC. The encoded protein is CASSPEPYQETQYF. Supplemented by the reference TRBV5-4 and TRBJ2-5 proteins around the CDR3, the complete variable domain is ETGVTQSPTHLIKTRGQQVTLRCSSQSGHNTVSWYQQALGQGPQFIFQYYREEENGRGNFPPRFSGLQFPNYSSELNVNALELDDSALYLCASSPEPYQETQYFGPGTRLLVL.